This T cell receptor (beta chain) was retrieved from a study of radiotherapy plus CTLA-4 blockade in lung cancer. Some clones are missing from TCRdb's copy, which holds only in-frame ones; the method was immunoSEQ multiplex PCR. The table has roughly 92,000 clones, around 85% seen once. The input for sequencing was peripheral blood, taken from a patient treated with radiotherapy plus ipilimumab. The clonotype was recovered from a human donor with non-small cell lung cancer who had a partial response to radiotherapy plus ipilimumab.

CDR3 protein: CATRGIDSGEGQYV. The CDR3 bases are TGTGCCACTAGGGGGATCGACTCAGGCGAAGGGCAGTACGTC. The V gene is TRBV6-6, the J gene TRBJ2-7; the D gene is possibly TRBD1 (6 bases). The CDR3 is 14 residues long. In germline, CDR1 is MNHNY, CDR2 SVGAGI (reference sequence). V lost 10 bases to trimming and J lost 9 bases, with 25 bases between them.